This is a list of T cell receptor beta chains from one sample in a study of blood T cells in healthy people across ages. TCRdb independently ran MiXCR on the 5' RACE reads; one entry per CDR3 protein. The data contain 1 million or so distinct CDR3 sequences, 25% of them seen just once; the ten biggest clones take up around 0.75%. In addition, the sample was reused for a study of T cells of mothers and their children.

Sequencing used blood. Receptors were obtained from a girl aged 2 to 10 in good health. The CDR3 runs from the conserved cysteine through the conserved F or W. D genes are given only for firm matches. The size entry is marked missing in some rows and otherwise reads once, few, many or a size class.

D	length	V	J	size	DNA	CDR3
-	12	TRBV29-1	TRBJ1-1	-	TGCAGCGTTGATCTGCAGGGCCTTGAAGCTTTCTTT	CSVDLQGLEAFF
TRBD1	15	TRBV18	TRBJ2-7	many	TGTGCCAGCTCAATGGAACCGGGACAGTACTACGAGCAGTACTTC	CASSMEPGQYYEQYF
-	14	TRBV6-2/TRBV6-3	TRBJ1-2	-	TGTGCCAGCATCCGGGACGGAGCTAACTATGGCTGCACCTTC	CASIRDGANYGCTF
-	14	TRBV29-1	TRBJ1-1	-	TGCAGCGTTGAAAGGGGTGGTAGGGGGACTGAAGCTTTCTTT	CSVERGGRGTEAFF
-	13	TRBV6-5	TRBJ2-1	-	TGTGCCAGCAGTTACTCGGACTGGCCTGAGCAGTTCTTC	CASSYSDWPEQFF
TRBD1	16	TRBV12-3/TRBV12-4	TRBJ2-5	once	TGTGCCAGCAGCCGAACCCCGACAGGGATCGAAGAGACCCAGTACTTC	CASSRTPTGIEETQYF
-	13	TRBV2	TRBJ1-4	-	TGTGCCAGCAAGGAGGACAGTTGGGAAAAACTGTTTTTT	CASKEDSWEKLFF
TRBD1	14	TRBV18	TRBJ1-1	-	TGTGCCAGCTCAACGACAGGGGTGGACACTGAAGCTTTCTTT	CASSTTGVDTEAFF
TRBD1	15	TRBV7-8	TRBJ2-7	-	TGTGCCAGCAGCTTAGGGTCAGGGGGTACACACGAGCAGTACTTC	CASSLGSGGTHEQYF
-	18	TRBV15	TRBJ2-1	-	TGTGCCACCAGCAGAGATTTTCATCAACGGGACTCCTACAATGAGCAGTTCTTC	CATSRDFHQRDSYNEQFF
-	15	TRBV7-2	TRBJ2-2	few	TGTGCCAGCAGCTTTCAAAGCGGGTCGACCGGGGAGCTGTTTTTT	CASSFQSGSTGELFF
-	14	TRBV19	TRBJ2-5	-	TGTGTCAGTAGTATAGTGGGTTTTCAAGAGACCCAGTACTTC	CVSSIVGFQETQYF
TRBD1	16	TRBV27	TRBJ2-7	-	TGTGCCAGCAGTGAGGAACTGACAGGGGTTCCCTACGAGCAGTACTTC	CASSEELTGVPYEQYF
TRBD1	14	TRBV2	TRBJ1-2	-	TGTGCCAGCAAAGGACAGGGACTTAACTATGGCTACACCTTC	CASKGQGLNYGYTF
-	15	TRBV27	TRBJ2-1	-	TGTGCCAGCAGTTGGGACTCCAGCTCCTACAATGAGCAGTTCTTC	CASSWDSSSYNEQFF
-	14	TRBV7-2	TRBJ2-5	-	TGTGCCAGCAGCCGCACGGGACTTAAGGAGACCCAGTACTTC	CASSRTGLKETQYF
-	15	TRBV18	TRBJ2-7	-	TGTGCCAGCCAAGTCGCGGCCGCTTCACCCTACGAGCAGTACTTC	CASQVAAASPYEQYF
-	15	TRBV6-6	TRBJ2-5	-	TGTGCCAGCAGTCTCCCGGCTAGTCCGCAAGAGACCCAGTACTTC	CASSLPASPQETQYF
TRBD1	13	TRBV4-1	TRBJ1-2	few	TGCGCCAGCAGCCAAAACAGGGGGGATGGCTACACCTTC	CASSQNRGDGYTF
-	13	TRBV6-4	TRBJ2-7	few	TGTGCCAGCAGTGAGGGTCCAAGCTACGAGCAGTACTTC	CASSEGPSYEQYF
TRBD1	16	TRBV18	TRBJ1-4	few	TGTGCCAGCTCTCGACCTACAGGGGGCGCGAGTGAAAAACTGTTTTTT	CASSRPTGGASEKLFF
-	14	TRBV25-1	TRBJ2-2	-	TGTGCCAGCAGTGAGGGCAGTCATACCGGGGAGCTGTTTTTT	CASSEGSHTGELFF
-	13	TRBV6-6	TRBJ1-2	-	TGTGCCAGCAGTTACGGGCAGAACTATGGCTACACCTTC	CASSYGQNYGYTF
-	15	TRBV9	TRBJ2-7	-	TGTGCCAGCAGCAGAAGGGGGGATCGGGTGAACGAGCAGTACTTC	CASSRRGDRVNEQYF
-	14	TRBV6-5	TRBJ1-1	-	TGTGCCAGCAGTTACTCGAAATACAGCCATGAAGCTTTCTTT	CASSYSKYSHEAFF
-	12	TRBV27	TRBJ1-2	many	TGTGCCAGCAGTCAGGGTCCCTATGGCTACACCTTC	CASSQGPYGYTF
TRBD2	16	TRBV7-2	TRBJ2-5	-	TGTGCCAGCAGCCTAGGACTAGCGGGAGAGAGAGAGACCCAGTACTTC	CASSLGLAGERETQYF
TRBD2	16	TRBV5-1	TRBJ2-1	-	TGCGCCAGCAGCTCCCCGAGCAGCGGGAGTCGACATGAGCAGTTCTTC	CASSSPSSGSRHEQFF
-	12	TRBV29-1	TRBJ1-1	few	TGCAGCTTCCAAGGGGGGAACACTGAAGCTTTCTTT	CSFQGGNTEAFF
-	15	TRBV2	TRBJ2-7	few	TGTGCCAGCAGTGAATCGGTAGCTCCCGCCTACGAGCAGTACTTC	CASSESVAPAYEQYF
-	15	TRBV7-9	TRBJ2-4	-	TGTGCCAGCAGCTTCGCAGGGACGGTGAAAAACATTCAGTACTTC	CASSFAGTVKNIQYF
TRBD1	19	TRBV28	TRBJ1-5	-	TGTGCCAGCAGTCACCGGGACAGGGCCCTGGGTAGTAGCAATCAGCCCCAGCATTTT	CASSHRDRALGSSNQPQHF
-	16	TRBV7-8	TRBJ1-2	-	TGTGCCAGCAGCTTAGCGCACAGTAGCCTTAACTATGGCTACACCTTC	CASSLAHSSLNYGYTF
-	15	TRBV21-1	TRBJ1-1	-	TGTGCCAGCAGCAAATCAAGCGGCTTGAACACTGAAGCTTTCTTT	CASSKSSGLNTEAFF
TRBD2	16	TRBV7-9	TRBJ2-1	-	TGTGCCAGCAGCGCCCCGACTAGCGAACAGAGCAATGAGCAGTTCTTC	CASSAPTSEQSNEQFF
TRBD1	13	TRBV28	TRBJ2-1	-	TGTGCCAGCGGGCCGGGACAGGGCAATGAGCAGTTCTTC	CASGPGQGNEQFF
TRBD1	16	TRBV12-3/TRBV12-4	TRBJ2-5	-	TGTGCCAGCACCATGCTACAGGGACAGCTACAAGAGACCCAGTACTTC	CASTMLQGQLQETQYF
TRBD1	18	TRBV7-9	TRBJ2-5	-	TGTGCCAGCAGCTCGGATTCCTTTAGGGACAGACTACAAGAGACCCAGTACTTC	CASSSDSFRDRLQETQYF
-	15	TRBV5-1	TRBJ2-1	-	TGCGCCAGCAGCTCCTACCCTCGGGGGCCCAATGAGCAGTTCTTC	CASSSYPRGPNEQFF
TRBD1	17	TRBV28	TRBJ2-7	-	TGTGCCAGCAGCAATTTAGATCCGGGACAGATTGACTACGAGCAGTACTTC	CASSNLDPGQIDYEQYF
-	13	TRBV4-1	TRBJ2-5	-	TGCGCCTGCAGCCCCCCTAACCAAGAGACCCAGTACTTC	CACSPPNQETQYF
-	13	TRBV7-9	TRBJ2-7	few	TGTGCCAGCAGCTTACCGGAATCCTACGAGCAGTACTTC	CASSLPESYEQYF
-	11	TRBV25-1	TRBJ1-2	-	TGTGCCAGCAGTGAGAGTAGTGGCTACACCTTC	CASSESSGYTF
-	15	TRBV20-1	TRBJ2-4	-	TGCAGTGCTAGTGGAGGAATCCTAGCCAAAAACATTCAGTACTTC	CSASGGILAKNIQYF
-	12	TRBV28	TRBJ2-5	-	TGTGCCACAAGGGAGGCCCAGGAGACCCAGTACTTC	CATREAQETQYF
TRBD2	16	TRBV9	TRBJ2-2	few	TGTGCCAGCAGCCAAACTAGCGGGAGACACACCGGGGAGCTGTTTTTT	CASSQTSGRHTGELFF
TRBD2	13	TRBV28	TRBJ2-5	-	TGTGCCAGCATACTAGCGGGAGCCAGGGAGCAGTACTTC	CASILAGAREQYF
-	14	TRBV7-9	TRBJ1-1	-	TGTGCCAGCAGCCGTGACAGTTACAACACCGAAGCTTTCTTT	CASSRDSYNTEAFF
-	14	TRBV7-3	TRBJ1-2	few	TGTGCCAGCAGCTTAACGGGGCAGCCCTATGGCTACACCTTC	CASSLTGQPYGYTF
-	12	TRBV6-5	TRBJ2-5	-	TGTGCCAGCGGGTACAGAAAAGAGACCCAGTACTTC	CASGYRKETQYF
-	18	TRBV19	TRBJ1-2	few	TGTGCCAGTAGTAACGACCCCGCAGGGAGTTTAGAGGCCTATGGCTACACCTTC	CASSNDPAGSLEAYGYTF
TRBD1	21	TRBV4-3	TRBJ2-3	-	TGCGCCAGCAGCCACCATCGAGGGGGGACAGGGGGCGGAAGGGGCACAGATACGCAGTATTTT	CASSHHRGGTGGGRGTDTQYF
TRBD1	13	TRBV5-1	TRBJ2-5	few	TGCGCCAGCAGCGTCAGACAGGGGGAGACCCAGTACTTC	CASSVRQGETQYF
-	14	TRBV10-2	TRBJ2-2	-	TGCGCCAGCAGTGAGGACTTTAACACCGGGGAGCTGTTTTTT	CASSEDFNTGELFF
-	13	TRBV4-1	TRBJ1-4	-	TGCGCCAGCAGCCAAGAGAGGGATGAAAAACTGTTTTTT	CASSQERDEKLFF
-	12	TRBV6-1	TRBJ1-2	few	TGTGCCAGCAGTGTAGATCCCAGTGGCTACACCTTC	CASSVDPSGYTF
TRBD2	15	TRBV4-3	TRBJ2-3	-	TGCGCCAGCAGCCTTGAGCGGGGGAGTGTGGATACGCAGTATTTT	CASSLERGSVDTQYF
TRBD1	17	TRBV18	TRBJ1-3	few	TGTGCCAGCTCACCCACCGGGACAGGGACAGACGGAAACACCATATATTTT	CASSPTGTGTDGNTIYF
-	15	TRBV6-2/TRBV6-3	TRBJ1-2	-	TGTGCCAGCAGTTACGACAGGAAGACGCAGTATGGCTACACCTTC	CASSYDRKTQYGYTF